This entry lists 2 T cell receptor beta chains sequenced from one sample in a study of T cell responses to AZD1222 COVID-19 vaccine. The data were produced by immunoSEQ multiplex PCR, yet TCRdb's version contains in-frame clones alone and is incomplete. This table holds about 120,000 clones, 85% to 90% found once. The sequenced sample was peripheral blood, obtained 28 days after the second AZD1222 dose. The receptors shown here come from an adult who received the AZD1222 COVID-19 vaccine.

This clone was counted once. The chain recombines TRBV2 with TRBJ1-1; the match to TRBD1 covers 7 bases. The CDR3 is 15 amino acids. Germline CDR1 reads SNHLY; CDR2 reads FYNNEI. Trimming cost V 6 bases and J 2 bases; bases outside gene matches: 9. The CDR3 DNA reads TGTGCCAGCAGAGCCTTCGGACAGGCAAACACTGAAGCTTTCTTT. Its protein product is CASRAFGQANTEAFF.

The chain joins TRBV7-6 to TRBJ2-2; 9 bases fit TRBD1. The CDR3 contains 18 residues. The trim removed 5 bases at V and 4 bases at J, leaving 14 bases unmatched. CDR1 and CDR2 (germline): SGHVS, FNYEAQ. This chain's CDR3 is CASSTISAGTGITGELFF. CDR3 in DNA: TGTGCCAGCAGCACCATAAGCGCCGGGACAGGGATCACCGGGGAGCTGTTTTTT.